The 14 T cell receptor beta chains presented below share a single source sample, sequenced in a study of siplizumab effects on memory and regulatory T cells. Profiling relied on immunoSEQ multiplex PCR, and the TCRdb table lists in-frame clones only, not all of them. This sample has roughly 50,000 clones, with about 93% found just once. Input material: CD8+ T cells sorted from blood. The receptor set was obtained from a human donor in good health.

This chain connects TRBV13 to TRBJ2-5; D is ambiguous. With 1 base removed from V and 4 bases from J, the gap between germline ends came to 4 bases. The germline gives CDR1 PRHDT, CDR2 FYEKMQ (reference sequence). The CDR3 is 12 amino acids. CDR3 residues: CASSLARETQYF. Here the CDR3 DNA reads TGTGCCAGCAGCTTAGCACGAGAGACCCAGTACTTC. The full variable domain, its missing parts supplied by reference TRBV13 and TRBJ2-5, is AAGVIQSPRHLIKEKRETATLKCYPIPRHDTVYWYQQGPGQDPQFLISFYEKMQSDKGSIPDRFSAQQFSDYHSELNMSSLELGDSALYFCASSLARETQYFGPGTRLLVL.

The chain links TRBV7-9 to TRBJ1-4; D possibly corresponds to TRBD1 (5 bases). The germline CDR1 and CDR2 sequences are SEHNR and FQNEAQ (reference sequence). Trimming cost V 6 bases and J 7 bases, with 15 bases left between them. This CDR3 region has 14 residues. CDR3 sequence (DNA): TGTGCCAGCAGAGAAGGTCGGCAGGGTGAAAAACTGTTTTTT. It codes for CASREGRQGEKLFF.

The CDR3 DNA sequence: TGCGCCAGCAGCCAGGTGGGGGCGAGATACGAGCAGTACTTC. It translates to CASSQVGARYEQYF. V is TRBV4-1 and J is TRBJ2-7; TRBD1 might be the D (6 bases). The CDR3 sequence is 14 residues long. Trimming cost V 3 bases and J 4 bases, with 13 bases left between them. Looked up from germline, CDR1 is MGHRA and CDR2 is YSYEKL.

The chain employs TRBV7-8 and TRBJ1-5, with 7 bases aligning to TRBD1. CDR1 and CDR2 from the germline V gene are SGHVS and FQNEAQ. CDR3 length equals 15 residues. Trimming removed 5 bases from V and 4 bases from J; junction bases left unmatched: 8. Here the CDR3 reads CASSLEGTENQPQHF. In DNA form, the CDR3 reads TGTGCCAGCAGCCTCGAAGGGACAGAAAATCAGCCCCAGCATTTT.

The chain recombines TRBV15 with TRBJ2-7; tentatively, D is TRBD1 (5 bases). Trimming shortened V by 1 base and J by 6 bases, and 16 bases separated the two germline ends. CDR3 length equals 15 residues. Germline CDR1 reads LNHNV; CDR2 reads YYDKDF (reference sequence). Here the CDR3 DNA reads TGTGCCACCAGCAGAGCACAGGAAGTTTACTCCGAGCAGTACTTC. It yields the protein CATSRAQEVYSEQYF.

The chain employs TRBV27 and TRBJ1-2; 8 bases are shared with TRBD1. The germline V gene has CDR1 MNHEY and CDR2 SMNVEV (reference sequence). CDR3 length equals 13 residues. V gave up 2 bases and J gave up 9 bases; unmatched junction bases: 5. This chain's CDR3 is CASSLAGGKSYTF. CDR3 DNA sequence: TGTGCCAGCAGTTTAGCAGGGGGCAAGAGCTACACCTTC.

The V gene is TRBV13, the J gene TRBJ2-1; 10 nucleotides align to TRBD1. Per germline, CDR1 PRHDT and CDR2 FYEKMQ (reference sequence). Losses at the gene ends were 5 bases for V and 4 bases for J; bases not matched to a gene: 5. This CDR3 is built from 15 residues. The CDR3 DNA reads as TGTGCCAGCAGCCACGACAGGGGGCGTTACAATGAGCAGTTCTTC. As protein: CASSHDRGRYNEQFF.

The chain has TRBV9 and TRBJ2-1; 9 bases match TRBD2. Germline V gene data show CDR1 as SGDLS and CDR2 as YYNGEE. J was trimmed by 4 bases and V by 4 bases; bases with no gene match: 18. This CDR3 has 19 residues. CDR3 sequence reads: CASSSPPVGSGREYNEQFF. Here the CDR3 DNA reads TGTGCCAGCAGCTCCCCCCCGGTAGGTAGCGGGAGAGAATACAATGAGCAGTTCTTC.

The rearrangement uses TRBV27 and TRBJ1-2; 9 bases align to TRBD1. The trim removed 4 bases at V and 4 bases at J, leaving 7 bases unmatched. The germline V gene has CDR1 MNHEY and CDR2 SMNVEV (reference sequence). CDR3 length equals 15 residues. The CDR3 is CASSSGTGLPYGYTF. CDR3 bases: TGTGCCAGCAGTTCCGGGACAGGGTTACCCTATGGCTACACCTTC.

This chain links TRBV29-1 with TRBJ2-7, with TRBD2 as a possible D gene (6 bases). Trimming removed 6 bases at V and 6 bases at J, with 24 bases between. Per germline, CDR1 SQVTM and CDR2 ANQGSEA. The length of the CDR3 is 15 residues. The DNA of the CDR3 is TGCAGCGTAGCCCTTACCGGGACTGTGGATATCGAGCAGTACTTC. Its translation is CSVALTGTVDIEQYF.

The CDR3 DNA reads TGTGCCAGCAGCCCCACGGGAGGCGATGTGACCCAGTACTTC. Translated: CASSPTGGDVTQYF. The chain uses TRBV7-3 and TRBJ2-5, with TRBD2 identical over 7 bases. The J segment lost 7 bases and the V segment lost 5 bases, leaving 10 bases of the junction unmatched. The CDR3 is made up of 14 amino acids. Looked up from germline, CDR1 is SGHTA and CDR2 is FQGTGA.

The chain recombines TRBV27 with TRBJ1-5, with 7 bases identical to TRBD1. With V trimmed by 5 bases and J by 5 bases, 6 bases remained unmatched. Germline V CDR1 and CDR2: MNHEY, SMNVEV (reference sequence). This CDR3 has 14 amino acids. The CDR3 loop is CASSVRDRYQPQHF. The DNA for the CDR3 is TGTGCCAGCAGTGTCCGGGACAGATATCAGCCCCAGCATTTT.

As regards this clone: The sample has other DNA sequences that encode this CDR3 too. J is TRBJ2-7 and V is TRBV9; TRBD1 is a possible D gene (5 bases). V was cut by 0 bases and J by 0 bases, with 7 bases left in between. Germline CDR1 is SGDLS and CDR2 is YYNGEE. This CDR3 region has 14 residues. For the CDR3, the DNA is TGTGCCAGCAGCGTAGGACAGTCCTCCTACGAGCAGTACTTC. Protein sequence: CASSVGQSSYEQYF.

The V and J genes are TRBV10-1 and TRBJ1-2; D gene ambiguous. Germline-derived CDR1 and CDR2 are WNHNN and SYGVQD (reference sequence). V gave up 6 bases and J gave up 6 bases, with 8 bases separating them. CDR3 length equals 11 residues. This CDR3 reads CASRAMDGYTF. The CDR3 DNA reads TGCGCCAGCAGGGCAATGGATGGCTACACCTTC.